The 6 T cell receptor beta chains presented below share a single source sample, sequenced in a study of cytomegalovirus exposure and HLA in healthy donors. The PCR ran on 60 Vbeta and 13 Jbeta primers. This table comes from immunoSEQ multiplex PCR, and its TCRdb copy is limited to in-frame clones, with some not included. The sample consists of approximately 100,000 clones, roughly 70% of them appearing once. The sequencing input was PBMCs. These receptors originate from a male donor in good health and CMV-seronegative.

This chain joins TRBV10-3 and TRBJ2-7; TRBD2 might be the D (6 bases). The CDR3 extends over 18 amino acids. With 0 bases removed from V and 2 bases from J, the gap between germline ends came to 20 bases. Germline V lookup: CDR1 ENHRY, CDR2 SYGVKD. The CDR3, as DNA: TGTGCCATCAGTGAGTCCTCCCCCGAGGCGGGGATGACCTACGAGCAGTACTTC. Translating it yields CAISESSPEAGMTYEQYF.

The genes are TRBV11-3 and TRBJ2-2; 9 nucleotides align to TRBD1. Germline V gene sequence: CDR1 SGHNT, CDR2 YENEEA. This CDR3 contains 15 residues. Unmatched junction bases numbered 5, after V lost 6 bases and J lost 3 bases. The CDR3 protein is CASRRDRGDTGELFF. CDR3 in DNA: TGTGCCAGCAGACGCGACAGGGGGGACACCGGGGAGCTGTTTTTT.

DNA of the CDR3: TGCGCCAGCAGCTTTTCCGGGGAGGAGACCCAGTACTTC. Translated, it gives CASSFSGEETQYF. The rearrangement links TRBV5-1 to TRBJ2-5, with a weak D call TRBD2 (5 bases). This CDR3 region has 13 residues. CDR1 and CDR2 (germline): SGHRS, YFSETQ. Trimming left V 2 bases short and J 5 bases short, with 10 bases between.

On this clone: The sample holds other DNA sequences that translate to the same CDR3. The V and J genes are TRBV7-7 and TRBJ2-2; 12 nucleotides line up with TRBD2. Germline V gene lookup returns CDR1 SSHAT and CDR2 FNYEAQ (reference sequence). The V segment lost 4 bases and the J segment 3 bases; nucleotides outside the gene matches: 3. This CDR3 region has 16 residues. The CDR3, as DNA: TGTGCCAGCAGCTCGACTAGCGGGAGTGACACCGGGGAGCTGTTTTTT. Protein sequence: CASSSTSGSDTGELFF.

The table lists this clone with a few counts. This rearrangement joins TRBV29-1 to TRBJ2-5; the match to TRBD2 covers 8 bases. The DNA end is more similar to TRBJ2-7, so the J call may be wrong. The V gene's germline CDR1 is SQVTM and CDR2 ANQGSEA. The length of the CDR3 is 14 residues. CDR3 coding DNA: TGCAGCGTTGATGGACGGGAGGGAGGCTACGAGCAGTACTTC. Amino acids: CSVDGREGGYEQYF.

In its sample, this clone was seen a few times. The chain joins TRBV30 to TRBJ2-5, with 8 nucleotides matching TRBD1. Looked up from germline, CDR1 is GTSNPN and CDR2 is SVGIG (reference sequence). J gave up 4 bases and V 8 bases, and 9 bases lay outside the gene matches. The CDR3 spans 13 residues. The CDR3 region is CASHYRGSETQYF. CDR3 DNA: TGTGCCAGCCACTACAGGGGGTCAGAGACCCAGTACTTC.